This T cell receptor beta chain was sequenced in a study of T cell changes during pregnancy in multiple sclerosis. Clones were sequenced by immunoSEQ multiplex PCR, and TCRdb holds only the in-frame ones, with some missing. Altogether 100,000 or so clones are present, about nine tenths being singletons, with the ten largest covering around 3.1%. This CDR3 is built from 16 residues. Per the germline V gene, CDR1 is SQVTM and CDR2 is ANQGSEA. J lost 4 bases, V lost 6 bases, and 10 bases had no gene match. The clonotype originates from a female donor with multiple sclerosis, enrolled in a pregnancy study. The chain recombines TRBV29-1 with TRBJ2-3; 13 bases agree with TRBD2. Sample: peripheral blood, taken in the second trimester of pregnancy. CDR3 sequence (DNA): TGCAGCGTCGCACTAACTAGCGGGAGGGCCCCAGATACGCAGTATTTT. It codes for CSVALTSGRAPDTQYF.